The 6 T cell receptor beta chains reported below all come from one sample, sequenced in a study of CD8+ T cells in alopecia areata. Treatment here: oral pan-JAK inhibitor, 5-10 mg twice daily. The sequencing template was cDNA reverse transcribed from extracted RNA. Sequencing used immunoSEQ multiplex PCR; TCRdb keeps in-frame clones, though not all of them. The repertoire holds fewer than 250,000 clones, around two fifths seen once, with 0.45% to 0.55% in the top ten. Sequenced here: CD4+ T cells sorted from blood, sampled at approximately week 34, from a patient treated with tofacitinib. These receptors came from a human donor with alopecia areata.

This clone appeared a few times. The chain couples TRBV9 to TRBJ1-2, with unresolved D. Germline lookup yields CDR1 SGDLS and CDR2 YYNGEE. The CDR3 is 14 amino acids. Trimming removed 0 bases at V and 4 bases at J, with 10 bases between. The CDR3 region is CASSVVETGYGYTF. The CDR3 region has the DNA TGTGCCAGCAGCGTAGTGGAGACGGGCTATGGCTACACCTTC.

V is TRBV2 and J is TRBJ2-6, with TRBD2 as a possible D gene (5 bases). The CDR3 consists of 15 residues. CDR1 is SNHLY, CDR2 FYNNEI, per germline. The V end was cut by 8 bases, the J end by 4 bases, with 15 bases between. CDR3 sequence: CASYRGVSGANVLTF. The CDR3 DNA is TGTGCCAGCTATCGGGGAGTCTCCGGGGCCAACGTCCTGACTTTC.

This chain links TRBV6-6 with TRBJ2-6; D is ambiguous. The V gene's germline CDR1 is MNHNY and CDR2 SVGAGI (reference sequence). CDR3 length: 15 residues. V gave up 5 bases and J gave up 0 bases, with 8 bases separating them. CDR3 residues: CASSRTLSGANVLTF. CDR3 DNA: TGTGCCAGCAGTCGCACGCTCTCTGGGGCCAACGTCCTGACTTTC.

This clone was observed many times. V usage is TRBV7-9 and J usage is TRBJ1-2; D may be TRBD1 (5 bases). Germline-derived CDR1 and CDR2 are SEHNR and FQNEAQ (reference sequence). Trimming took off 5 bases at V and 8 bases at J, with 12 bases between the two ends. This CDR3 contains 12 residues. The CDR3 is CASSLMRGGYTF. The CDR3 DNA sequence: TGTGCCAGCAGCCTCATGAGGGGCGGCTACACCTTC.

The rearrangement links TRBV7-9 to TRBJ2-1; D might be TRBD1 (6 bases). The CDR3 sequence is 13 residues long. V shed 0 bases and J shed 9 bases, with 9 bases lying between them. CDR1 SEHNR and CDR2 FQNEAQ come from the germline V gene (reference sequence). CDR3 residues: CASSLAGGSEQFF. DNA of the CDR3: TGTGCCAGCAGCTTAGCAGGGGGATCTGAGCAGTTCTTC.

The chain links TRBV5-4 to TRBJ1-1; the match to TRBD1 covers 8 bases. Germline V lookup: CDR1 SGHNT, CDR2 YYREEE (reference sequence). The CDR3 contains 17 residues. Trimming took 3 bases from V and 6 from J; bases not matched to a gene: 16. The CDR3 bases are TGTGCCAGCAGCTCCTTGGGCAGGGGGCGTTGGTACGCTGAAGCTTTCTTT. Translated, it gives CASSSLGRGRWYAEAFF.